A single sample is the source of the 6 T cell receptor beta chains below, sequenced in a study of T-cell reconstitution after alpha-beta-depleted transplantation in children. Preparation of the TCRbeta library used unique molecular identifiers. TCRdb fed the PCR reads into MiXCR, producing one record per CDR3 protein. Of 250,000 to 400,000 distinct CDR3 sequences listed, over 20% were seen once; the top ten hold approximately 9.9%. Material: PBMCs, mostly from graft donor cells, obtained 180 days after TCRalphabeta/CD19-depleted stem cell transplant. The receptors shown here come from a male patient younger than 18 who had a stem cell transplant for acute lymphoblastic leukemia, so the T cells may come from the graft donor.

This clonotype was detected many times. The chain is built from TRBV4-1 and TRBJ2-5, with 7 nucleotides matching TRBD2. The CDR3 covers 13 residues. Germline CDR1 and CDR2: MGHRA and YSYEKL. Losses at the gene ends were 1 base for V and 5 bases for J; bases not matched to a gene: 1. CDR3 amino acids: CASSQVRGETQYF. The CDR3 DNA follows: TGCGCCAGCAGCCAAGTGCGGGGGGAGACCCAGTACTTC.

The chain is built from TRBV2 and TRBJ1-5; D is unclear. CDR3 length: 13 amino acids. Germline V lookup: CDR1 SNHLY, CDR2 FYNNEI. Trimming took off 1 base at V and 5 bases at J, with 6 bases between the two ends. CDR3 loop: CASSEEVHQPQHF. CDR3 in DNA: TGTGCCAGCAGTGAAGAGGTCCATCAGCCCCAGCATTTT.

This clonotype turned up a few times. CDR3 nucleotide sequence: TGTGCCACCAGTGATCGGGTAGCGGGAGGTCGGTACAATGAGCAGTTCTTC. Residues: CATSDRVAGGRYNEQFF. The V call is TRBV24-1, the J call TRBJ2-1; 10 bases align to TRBD2. The CDR3 spans 17 residues. V lost 3 bases and J lost 4; bases outside the gene matches: 8. Germline CDR1 KGHDR, CDR2 SFDVKD.

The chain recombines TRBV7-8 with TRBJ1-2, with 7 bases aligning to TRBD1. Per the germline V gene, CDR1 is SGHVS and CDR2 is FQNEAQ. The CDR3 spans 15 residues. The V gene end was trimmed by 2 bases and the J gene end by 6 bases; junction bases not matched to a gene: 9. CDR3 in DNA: TGTGCCAGCAGCTTATTAGTGACAGGGCACGATGGCTACACCTTC. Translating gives CASSLLVTGHDGYTF.

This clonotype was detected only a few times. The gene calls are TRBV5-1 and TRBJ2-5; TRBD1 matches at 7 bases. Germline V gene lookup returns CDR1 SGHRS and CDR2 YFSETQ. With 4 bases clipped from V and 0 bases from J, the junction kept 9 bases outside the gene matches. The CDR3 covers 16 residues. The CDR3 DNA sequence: TGCGCCAGCAGCCCCGGTCCGACAGGGTACCAAGAGACCCAGTACTTC. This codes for CASSPGPTGYQETQYF.

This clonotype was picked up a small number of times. This CDR3 is CAISETGPTRGYTF. The DNA of the CDR3 is TGTGCCATCAGTGAAACAGGTCCGACTAGGGGCTACACCTTC. The chain couples TRBV10-3 to TRBJ1-2, with a tentative D call TRBD1 (5 bases). The CDR3 consists of 14 residues. Germline CDR1 reads ENHRY; CDR2 reads SYGVKD. Trimming stripped 3 bases from V and 8 bases from J, with 16 bases between.